A single sample gave rise to the 17 T cell receptor beta chains below, sequenced in a study of blood T cells in healthy people across ages. Combining a sample-barcoded 5' primer with a J-beta primer mix, a second PCR ran for roughly 7 to 11 cycles. TCRdb analysed the 5' RACE reads with MiXCR anew, one entry per CDR3 protein. Seen here are 1.4 million to 1.5 million distinct CDR3 sequences, roughly 40% observed once, and the top ten hold roughly 7.9%. The specimen sequenced was blood. All receptors come from a woman aged 18 to 35 in good health.

The V call is TRBV11-1, the J call TRBJ2-3; D is unresolved. This CDR3 region has 15 residues. V lost 6 bases, J lost 2 bases, and 15 bases lay in between. Germline CDR1 SGHAT, CDR2 FQDESV (reference sequence). The CDR3 is CASSNRAPPTDTQYF. The CDR3 DNA sequence: TGTGCCAGCAGTAACCGGGCCCCGCCCACAGATACGCAGTATTTT.

The V gene is TRBV14, the J gene TRBJ2-5, with TRBD2 matching 8 bases. The better agreement between TRBJ2-7 and the DNA end casts doubt on the J call. The germline V gene has CDR1 SGHDN and CDR2 FVKESK. This CDR3 has 14 residues. CDR3 protein: CASRHGLAGYEQYF. CDR3 nucleotides: TGTGCCAGCAGACACGGGCTAGCGGGTTACGAGCAGTACTTC.

The chain links TRBV27 to TRBJ2-1; D tentatively reads TRBD1 or TRBD2 (6 bases each). V lost 3 bases and J 5 bases, leaving 14 bases between the germline ends. The CDR3 spans 15 residues. The germline V gene encodes CDR1 MNHEY and CDR2 SMNVEV (reference sequence). Written as DNA, the CDR3 is TGTGCCAGCAGTTTTTTCGGGGGCAGCAACAATGAGCAGTTCTTC. Its translation: CASSFFGGSNNEQFF.

This clonotype was detected only a few times. This sequence joins TRBV15 and TRBJ2-7, with D perhaps matching TRBD1 (5 bases). The CDR3 loop spans 13 amino acids. V dropped 5 bases and J dropped 5 bases, with 13 bases sitting between them. The germline V gene has CDR1 LNHNV and CDR2 YYDKDF (reference sequence). The CDR3 spells CATSPRKGHEQYF. The CDR3 nucleotides are TGTGCCACCAGCCCACGTAAGGGGCACGAGCAGTACTTC.

The chain recombines TRBV11-2 with TRBJ2-1, with 7 bases identical to TRBD2. The DNA end lines up better with TRBJ2-7; the J call may be wrong. The CDR3 contains 17 residues. The germline gives CDR1 SGHAT, CDR2 FQNNGV. Here the CDR3 reads CASSYPPDWEGYNEQYF. Here the CDR3 DNA reads TGTGCCAGCAGCTATCCCCCCGACTGGGAGGGGTACAATGAGCAGTACTTC.

The chain carries TRBV5-6 and TRBJ2-2; no reliable D call. CDR1 is SGHDT and CDR2 is YYEEEE in the germline V gene. The CDR3 consists of 16 residues. The V end was cut by 1 base, the J end by 6 bases, with 16 bases between. CDR3 region: CASSLPGPQVPGELFF. The CDR3 bases are TGTGCCAGCAGCTTGCCCGGGCCCCAAGTTCCCGGGGAGCTGTTTTTT.

V is TRBV7-9 and J is TRBJ2-5; D gene uncertain. The J call is uncertain, as TRBJ2-1 better fits the DNA end. CDR3 size: 13 residues. CDR1 is SEHNR and CDR2 is FQNEAQ in the germline V gene (reference sequence). This CDR3 is CASSLQSRETQFF. CDR3 DNA sequence: TGTGCCAGCAGCTTACAGTCGCGAGAGACCCAGTTCTTC.

The sample holds a few counts of this clonotype. This chain uses TRBV13 with TRBJ2-1; D may be TRBD2 (7 bases). With 5 bases removed from V and 8 bases from J, the gap between germline ends came to 22 bases. The CDR3 totals 16 residues. Germline CDR1 reads PRHDT; CDR2 reads FYEKMQ (reference sequence). CDR3 in amino acids: CASSPPSSGGWDEQFF. The CDR3 DNA follows: TGTGCCAGCAGCCCCCCATCTTCGGGGGGCTGGGATGAGCAGTTCTTC.

V is TRBV30 and J is TRBJ1-2, with D possibly matching TRBD1 (5 bases). Germline lookup yields CDR1 GTSNPN and CDR2 SVGIG (reference sequence). The CDR3 has 12 residues. Trimming pared 8 bases from V and 4 bases from J, leaving 14 bases between. The CDR3 reads CAKRDSFYGYTF. The CDR3 nucleotides are TGTGCCAAAAGAGACAGTTTCTATGGCTACACCTTC.

For this clonotype: This may arise from a read error, as a much more abundant clone is one base away. This chain links TRBV29-1 with TRBJ2-1; no clear D. CDR3 length equals 12 residues. CDR1 is SQVTM, CDR2 ANQGSEA, per germline. CDR3 sequence reads: CSAGGGYSEQFF. The CDR3 DNA is TGCAGCGCCGGCGGCGGATACAGTGAGCAGTTCTTC.

This clonotype was recorded many times. The gene calls are TRBV4-1 and TRBJ2-1; 15 nucleotides match TRBD2. The J segment lost 6 bases and the V segment lost 4 bases, leaving 7 bases of the junction unmatched. CDR1 and CDR2 from the germline V gene are MGHRA and YSYEKL. The CDR3 is 17 residues long. The CDR3 protein is CASSLRTSGGALNEQFF. The DNA of the CDR3 is TGCGCCAGCAGCCTCCGGACTAGCGGGGGGGCCCTCAATGAGCAGTTCTTC.

This clonotype occurred many times. V gene TRBV11-2 combines with J gene TRBJ2-5, with D possibly matching TRBD2 (5 bases). Trimming took off 4 bases at V and 0 bases at J, with 15 bases between the two ends. The germline V gene has CDR1 SGHAT and CDR2 FQNNGV. The CDR3 totals 16 residues. CDR3 in DNA: TGTGCCAGCAGCTCCTTAGTGTCGGACTACCAAGAGACCCAGTACTTC. This gives the protein CASSSLVSDYQETQYF.

This clonotype showed up just a few times. This chain uses TRBV10-3 with TRBJ1-2; D is unresolved. The V end was cut by 0 bases, the J end by 4 bases, with 12 bases between. From germline, CDR1 is ENHRY and CDR2 SYGVKD. This CDR3 has 15 amino acids. CDR3: CAISESTGPTYGYTF. CDR3 sequence (DNA): TGTGCCATCAGTGAGTCAACGGGCCCCACCTATGGCTACACCTTC.

The rearrangement joins TRBV7-9 to TRBJ1-4; the D gene is possibly TRBD1 (5 bases). From germline, CDR1 is SEHNR and CDR2 FQNEAQ (reference sequence). Trimming took 5 bases from V and 2 from J, leaving 15 bases between them. The CDR3 loop spans 16 amino acids. The CDR3 DNA reads TGTGCCAGCAGCCCATATCTAGGGGAGACTAATGAAAAACTGTTTTTT. Its protein product is CASSPYLGETNEKLFF. Supplemented by reference TRBV7-9 and TRBJ1-4, the full variable domain reads DTGVSQNPRHKITKRGQNVTFRCDPISEHNRLYWYRQTLGQGPEFLTYFQNEAQLEKSRLLSDRFSAERPKGSFSTLEIQRTEQGDSAMYLCASSPYLGETNEKLFFGSGTQLSVL.

The chain joins TRBV28 to TRBJ1-5, with D perhaps TRBD1 (5 bases). CDR3 length: 17 amino acids. V shed 6 bases and J shed 0 bases, with 18 bases lying between them. Germline assignment: CDR1 MDHEN and CDR2 SYDVKM. CDR3 region: CASSSGGSQFSNQPQHF. Written as DNA, the CDR3 is TGTGCCAGCAGCTCGGGGGGTAGCCAGTTTAGCAATCAGCCCCAGCATTTT.

This clonotype was counted a single time. This sequence joins TRBV20-1 and TRBJ2-3; 11 bases match TRBD2. Germline V CDR1 and CDR2: DFQATT, SNEGSKA (reference sequence). V shed 3 bases, J shed 0 bases, and the junction held 11 bases outside the gene matches. There are 18 residues in the CDR3. The CDR3 is CSARTSGNLLSSTDTQYF. The CDR3 DNA is TGCAGTGCTAGGACTAGCGGGAATCTCCTCTCTAGCACAGATACGCAGTATTTT.

The V gene is TRBV12-3 or TRBV12-4, the J gene TRBJ1-2; no reliable D call. V gave up 6 bases and J gave up 3 bases, with 11 bases separating them. This CDR3 comprises 13 residues. The DNA of the CDR3 is TGTGCCAGCAGCGGGCTCCCCCACTATGGCTACACCTTC. Its protein is CASSGLPHYGYTF.